The 14 T cell receptor beta chains below come from one sample, sequenced in a study of molecular identifiers for immune sequencing clone quantification. TCRdb called the PCR reads again in MiXCR, with one record for every CDR3 protein. This table has tens of thousands of distinct CDR3 sequences, about a fifth appearing once. Material: naive CD8+ T cells from blood, with Jurkat cell RNA spiked in. Subset here: FACS-sorted CD8+CD4-CCR7+CD45RA+ naive T cells. The receptor set was obtained from a human donor in good health. Some libraries in this study had Jurkat cell RNA spiked in.

The rearrangement links TRBV29-1 to TRBJ1-2, with TRBD1 matching over 9 bases. J lost 4 bases, V lost 4 bases, and 4 bases had no gene match. The CDR3 runs 13 residues. The germline CDR1 and CDR2 sequences are SQVTM and ANQGSEA. This CDR3 reads CSVGQGGGYGYTF. The DNA of the CDR3 is TGCAGCGTTGGACAGGGGGGTGGCTATGGCTACACCTTC. Drawing the rest from reference TRBV29-1 and TRBJ1-2, the complete variable domain is SAVISQKPSRDICQRGTSLTIQCQVDSQVTMMFWYRQQPGQSLTLIATANQGSEATYESGFVIDKFPISRPNLTFSTLTVSNMSPEDSSIYLCSVGQGGGYGYTFGSGTRLTVV.

The chain couples TRBV4-2 to TRBJ2-3, with D possibly TRBD2 on 6 matching bases. Germline values: CDR1 LGHNA, CDR2 YNFKEQ. Trimming removed 3 bases from V and 2 bases from J, with 18 bases in between. This CDR3 has 17 residues. CDR3 amino acids: CASSHSRLGRVTDTQYF. CDR3 in DNA: TGTGCCAGCAGCCATTCTCGACTAGGCAGAGTCACAGATACGCAGTATTTT.

The chain combines TRBV6-1 with TRBJ1-4; the D is unclear. Germline CDR1 MNHNS, CDR2 SASEGT. With 7 bases removed from V and 14 bases from J, the gap between germline ends came to 17 bases. The CDR3 is 12 residues long. As DNA, the CDR3 is TGTGCCAGCACTACCTGGGCTACTTCGCTGTTTTTT. Translating it yields CASTTWATSLFF.

This clonotype was found many times. The rearrangement links TRBV13 to TRBJ2-7, with D possibly being TRBD2 (6 bases). The V gene lost 5 bases and the J gene lost 6 bases, with 17 bases spanning the gap. Germline CDR1 and CDR2: PRHDT and FYEKMQ (reference sequence). There are 14 residues in the CDR3. CDR3 nucleotide sequence: TGTGCCAGCAGCCCCGGGACTGGAGCCAGCGAGCAGTACTTC. Translated: CASSPGTGASEQYF.

This clonotype was detected ten times or more. The J gene is TRBJ1-2, the V gene TRBV5-1; TRBD1 might be the D (5 bases). The V end was cut by 5 bases, the J end by 8 bases, with 16 bases between. Germline V gene sequence: CDR1 SGHRS, CDR2 YFSETQ. This CDR3 is 13 amino acids long. CDR3: CASSLTGASGYTF. The CDR3 DNA reads TGCGCCAGCAGTCTGACTGGGGCGAGCGGCTACACCTTC. The full variable domain, rest sourced from reference TRBV5-1 and TRBJ1-2, is KAGVTQTPRYLIKTRGQQVTLSCSPISGHRSVSWYQQTPGQGLQFLFEYFSETQRNKGNFPGRFSGRQFSNSRSEMNVSTLELGDSALYLCASSLTGASGYTFGSGTRLTVV.

This clonotype has ten or more counts. The chain has TRBV4-1 and TRBJ1-6, with D possibly TRBD1 on 5 matching bases. The V and J ends lost 0 bases and 9 bases respectively, with 18 bases between them. The CDR3 is 17 residues long. Per the germline V gene, CDR1 is MGHRA and CDR2 is YSYEKL. The CDR3 region is CASSQDPGLTLGSPLHF. The CDR3 DNA follows: TGCGCCAGCAGCCAAGATCCGGGGCTGACCCTTGGTTCACCCCTCCACTTT.

This clonotype was counted once. A much more abundant neighbour one base away suggests this may be a read error. This chain connects TRBV29-1 to TRBJ2-3, with 14 bases matching TRBD2. V shed 7 bases, J shed 8 bases, and the junction held 20 bases outside the gene matches. The CDR3 contains 18 residues. Germline loops: CDR1 SQVTM, CDR2 ANQGSEA. CDR3 coding DNA: TGCAGCGCCCGCCCCCTGGGACTAGCGGGAGTGGGGGCAGGTACGCAGTATTTT. It translates to CSARPLGLAGVGAGTQYF.

About this clonotype: This clone may be a read error of a much larger clone one base away. Lacking the conserved final phenylalanine or tryptophan, this CDR3 likely reflects a read error. The chain uses TRBV7-9 and TRBJ2-3; 7 bases fit TRBD2. The CDR3 sequence is 15 residues long. V gave up 0 bases and J gave up 2 bases; unmatched junction bases: 2. Germline CDR1 reads SEHNR; CDR2 reads FQNEAQ (reference sequence). CDR3: CASSLAAGTTDTQYL. The CDR3 DNA sequence: TGTGCCAGCAGCTTAGCAGCGGGAACCACAGATACGCAGTATTTG.

In regard to this clonotype: A read error is possible here, since a much larger clone lies one base away. The chain couples TRBV27 to TRBJ2-1; TRBD2 aligns across 8 bases. Germline loops: CDR1 MNHEY, CDR2 SMNVEV (reference sequence). The CDR3 consists of 13 residues. CDR3 DNA: TGTGCCGGCAGCCCGGGAGGGAACAATGAGCAGTTCTTC. Amino acids: CAGSPGGNNEQFF.

This clonotype has ten or more counts. The CDR3 nucleotides are TGCGCCAGCAGCCAGGCTAGCACAGATACGCAGTATTTT. Its protein product is CASSQASTDTQYF. The chain joins TRBV4-3 to TRBJ2-3; D unclear. Trimming cost V 3 bases and J 0 bases, with 4 bases left between them. This CDR3 spans 13 amino acids. Germline CDR1 LGHNA, CDR2 YSLEER.

Ten or more counts support this clonotype. The V call is TRBV12-3 or TRBV12-4, the J call TRBJ2-5; no firm D call. CDR3 length: 12 residues. V gave up 6 bases and J gave up 1 base, with 6 bases separating them. CDR3 amino acids: CASRQLQETQYF. The CDR3 DNA is TGTGCCAGCAGGCAGCTCCAAGAGACCCAGTACTTC.

This clonotype came up once. A much larger clone is a single base away; this may be a read error. Since the CDR3 does not end with the conserved phenylalanine or tryptophan, this likely comes from a read error. J is TRBJ1-6 and V is TRBV6-6; possibly TRBD1 for D (5 bases). V was trimmed by 2 bases and J by 10 bases, leaving 12 bases between them. This CDR3 is 14 amino acids long. CDR1 MNHNY and CDR2 SVGAGI come from the germline V gene (reference sequence). Here the CDR3 reads CASSYEGLRSPLHL. The CDR3 bases are TGTGCCAGCAGTTACGAGGGGTTAAGGTCACCCCTCCACCTT.

This clonotype was counted ten times or more. V and J are TRBV28 and TRBJ2-3; 10 nucleotides match TRBD1. This CDR3 has 18 residues. V gave up 2 bases and J gave up 2 bases; unmatched junction bases: 10. CDR1 is MDHEN and CDR2 is SYDVKM in the germline V gene. CDR3 DNA sequence: TGTGCCAGCAGTTTACCTATGGGGACAGGGGAGGACACAGATACGCAGTATTTT. Amino acids: CASSLPMGTGEDTDTQYF.

This clonotype was counted at least ten times. V gene TRBV12-3 or TRBV12-4 combines with J gene TRBJ2-7; tentatively, D is TRBD2 (6 bases). Trimming took off 6 bases at V and 4 bases at J, with 22 bases between the two ends. The CDR3 is 16 amino acids. As DNA, the CDR3 is TGTGCCAGCAGGAAGACCAAGGGCGGAGGGCAGTACGAGCAGTACTTC. Protein sequence: CASRKTKGGGQYEQYF.